The present T cell receptor beta chain was sequenced within a study of vaccination effects on CD4 cells after COVID-19. Study information: The participants, recipients of two vaccine doses, got either BNT162b2 or mRNA-1273. General study findings and limits: Recruitment yielded few convalescent patients, and the study had no early post-infection timepoints. Within healthy vaccinees, only 1 of 255 vaccine-induced clones displayed cross-reactivity with common cold coronaviruses. At late timepoints after vaccination, vaccine- and infection-induced clones shrank markedly.

Details on this clone: Its antigen is undetermined.

Prior to sequencing, the ViraFEST assay stimulated PBMC with viral peptide pools, which expanded the antigen-specific CD4+ T cells. Following 10 days of culture, CD4+ T cells were isolated. Nucleocapsid antibodies stayed negative before and after vaccination, showing no earlier SARS-CoV-2 infection. Here immunoSEQ multiplex PCR was the method, and the copy in TCRdb shows in-frame clones only, minus some. Of about 41,000 clones listed, around 77% are singletons. This CDR3 is 11 amino acids long. V lost 0 bases to trimming and J lost 5 bases, with 2 bases between them. Germline CDR1 reads LGHDT; CDR2 reads YNNKEL (reference sequence).

The chain joins TRBV3-1 (or the pseudogene TRBV3-2) to TRBJ2-7; D unresolved. Specimen: CD4+ T cells from PBMCs cultured with HCoV-NL63 spike peptides, collected before COVID-19 vaccination. The sequence derives from a human donor who received a COVID-19 vaccine. In DNA, the CDR3 is TGTGCCAGCAGCCAAGATCACGAGCAGTACGTC. The encoded protein is CASSQDHEQYV.